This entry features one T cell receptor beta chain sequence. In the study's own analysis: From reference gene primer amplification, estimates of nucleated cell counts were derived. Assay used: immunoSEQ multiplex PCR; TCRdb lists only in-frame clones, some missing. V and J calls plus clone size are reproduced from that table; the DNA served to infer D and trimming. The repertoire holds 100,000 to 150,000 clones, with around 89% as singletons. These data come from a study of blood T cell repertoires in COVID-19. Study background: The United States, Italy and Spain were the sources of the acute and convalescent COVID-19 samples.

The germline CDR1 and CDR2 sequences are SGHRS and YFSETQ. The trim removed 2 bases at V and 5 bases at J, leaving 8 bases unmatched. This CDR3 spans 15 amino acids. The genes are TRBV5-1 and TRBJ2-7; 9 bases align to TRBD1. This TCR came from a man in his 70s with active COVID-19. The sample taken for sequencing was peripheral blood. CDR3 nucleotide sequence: TGCGCCAGCAGCTTCGCGGGACAGGGTTTGGACGAGCAGTACTTC. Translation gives CASSFAGQGLDEQYF.